The 32 T cell receptor beta chains below were found in one sample sequenced in a study of OX40 agonist ivuxolimab in advanced cancers. Sequencing was performed with immunoSEQ multiplex PCR; in TCRdb, only in-frame clones are kept and a portion is missing. The table includes 50,000 to 75,000 clones, 70% to 80% detected once. The source was CD4+ or CD8+ T cells sorted from blood, collected in a trial of the OX40 agonist ivuxolimab. Source of these receptors: an adult with an advanced solid tumor such as melanoma, head and neck, liver or kidney cancer.

V is TRBV29-1 and J is TRBJ2-4, with D unresolved. CDR3 size: 11 residues. Germline loops: CDR1 SQVTM, CDR2 ANQGSEA. V was pared by 6 bases and J by 9 bases, with 12 bases between. CDR3 in DNA: TGCAGCGTCGCAGAAGTCGGCATTCAGTACTTC. As protein: CSVAEVGIQYF. Supplemented by reference TRBV29-1 and TRBJ2-4, the full variable domain reads SAVISQKPSRDICQRGTSLTIQCQVDSQVTMMFWYRQQPGQSLTLIATANQGSEATYESGFVIDKFPISRPNLTFSTLTVSNMSPEDSSIYLCSVAEVGIQYFGAGTRLSVL.

The chain combines TRBV10-3 with TRBJ2-7; unclear D gene. Trimming removed 0 bases at V and 7 bases at J, with 19 bases between. Germline lookup yields CDR1 ENHRY and CDR2 SYGVKD. CDR3 length: 16 residues. CDR3 amino acids: CAISESDPGLGFEQYF. The DNA of the CDR3 is TGTGCCATCAGTGAGTCAGATCCAGGATTAGGCTTTGAGCAGTACTTC.

This clone was counted once. The CDR3 DNA reads as TGTGCCAGCAGCTTTTTGCAAGACACCATATATTTT. Its protein is CASSFLQDTIYF. This rearrangement joins TRBV7-9 to TRBJ1-3; D uncertain. CDR3 length equals 12 residues. Germline values: CDR1 SEHNR, CDR2 FQNEAQ (reference sequence). V was cut by 3 bases and J by 8 bases, with 8 bases left in between.

This clone appeared once. The chain carries TRBV11-3 and TRBJ2-1, with 7 bases matching TRBD1. CDR3 length: 16 residues. The germline gives CDR1 SGHNT, CDR2 YENEEA. V lost 4 bases to trimming and J lost 9 bases; unmatched junction nucleotides: 15. CDR3 sequence: CASSSPGGTGFGEQFF. CDR3 bases: TGTGCCAGCAGCTCCCCAGGGGGTACTGGGTTCGGTGAGCAGTTCTTC.

The chain combines TRBV28 with TRBJ1-5; D gene ambiguous. Germline CDR1 MDHEN, CDR2 SYDVKM. The ends were cut back, 3 bases at V and 2 bases at J, with 8 bases in the middle. The CDR3 sequence is 14 residues long. CDR3 sequence: CASSLFWGNQPQHF. DNA for the CDR3: TGTGCCAGCAGTTTGTTTTGGGGCAATCAGCCCCAGCATTTT.

The chain combines TRBV9 with TRBJ1-2; D gene ambiguous. In germline, CDR1 is SGDLS, CDR2 YYNGEE. The CDR3 is made up of 12 amino acids. V lost 4 bases and J lost 7, with 11 bases in between. The DNA of the CDR3 is TGTGCCAGCAGCTCGTCATCCCTTGGCTACACCTTC. Protein product: CASSSSSLGYTF.

This sequence joins TRBV4-1 and TRBJ2-4; D assignment may be TRBD1 or TRBD2 (5 bases each). The germline V and J ends were trimmed by 2 bases and 2 bases, with 10 bases remaining between them. Germline CDR1 is MGHRA and CDR2 is YSYEKL. This CDR3 has 15 amino acids. CDR3 sequence: CASSQPGRTKNIQYF. The CDR3 DNA sequence: TGCGCCAGCAGCCAACCGGGGCGGACCAAAAACATTCAGTACTTC.

V is TRBV5-1 and J is TRBJ1-1, with D unclear. With 0 bases removed from V and 4 bases from J, the gap between germline ends came to 10 bases. The CDR3 spans 14 residues. Germline-derived CDR1 and CDR2 are SGHRS and YFSETQ. In DNA, the CDR3 is TGCGCCAGCAGCTTGGGGGTTTGGGGCACTGAAGCTTTCTTT. This codes for CASSLGVWGTEAFF. Together with reference TRBV5-1 and TRBJ1-1, the CDR3 gives the full variable domain: KAGVTQTPRYLIKTRGQQVTLSCSPISGHRSVSWYQQTPGQGLQFLFEYFSETQRNKGNFPGRFSGRQFSNSRSEMNVSTLELGDSALYLCASSLGVWGTEAFFGQGTRLTVV.

The chain uses TRBV28 and TRBJ1-2; no clear D gene. The CDR3 covers 14 residues. V lost 4 bases and J 4 bases, leaving 13 bases between the germline ends. Germline CDR1 is MDHEN and CDR2 is SYDVKM. The CDR3: CASSSGDKAYGYTF. Here the CDR3 DNA reads TGTGCCAGCAGTTCAGGCGATAAAGCCTATGGCTACACCTTC.

The gene calls are TRBV6-6 and TRBJ2-2; 9 nucleotides match TRBD1. This CDR3 comprises 14 residues. Trimming removed 2 bases from V and 5 bases from J; junction bases left unmatched: 0. Germline-derived CDR1 and CDR2 are MNHNY and SVGAGI (reference sequence). The CDR3 DNA is TGTGCCAGCAGTTACGACAGGGGGACCGGGGAGCTGTTTTTT. It yields the protein CASSYDRGTGELFF.

The chain carries TRBV18 and TRBJ2-7; tentatively, D is TRBD2 (5 bases). Per the germline V gene, CDR1 is KGHSH and CDR2 is LQKENI. Trimming took 3 bases from V and 3 from J, leaving 21 bases between them. The CDR3 sequence is 17 residues long. The CDR3 sequence: CASSPQELTGNLYEQYF. CDR3 bases: TGTGCCAGCTCACCCCAAGAGTTGACGGGGAACCTCTACGAGCAGTACTTC.

This clone was recorded once. V and J are TRBV2 and TRBJ1-2; TRBD1 matches at 8 bases. V gave up 6 bases and J gave up 3 bases; unmatched junction bases: 3. The CDR3 runs to 13 residues. Germline values: CDR1 SNHLY, CDR2 FYNNEI. For the CDR3, the DNA is TGTGCCAGCAGGACAGGGGCCTACTATGGCTACACCTTC. Translated, it gives CASRTGAYYGYTF.

J is TRBJ2-2 and V is TRBV10-3; D is perhaps TRBD2 (5 bases). The V gene lost 4 bases and the J gene lost 7 bases, with 10 bases spanning the gap. The CDR3 length is 13 residues. The germline V gene encodes CDR1 ENHRY and CDR2 SYGVKD. The CDR3 nucleotides read TGTGCCATCAGTGGAGGACTGAGCGGGGAGCTGTTTTTT. As protein: CAISGGLSGELFF.

The chain is built from TRBV30 and TRBJ1-2; D is unresolved. In germline, CDR1 is GTSNPN, CDR2 SVGIG (reference sequence). Between the trimmed V and J ends, which lost 7 bases and 1 base, there was a span of 10 bases. CDR3 length: 12 residues. CDR3 in DNA: TGTGCCTTAATAGGAGGTAACTATGGCTACACCTTC. Encoded protein: CALIGGNYGYTF.

This chain uses TRBV7-9 with TRBJ2-7, with 9 bases lining up with TRBD1. The CDR3 is 16 amino acids. Germline V CDR1 and CDR2: SEHNR, FQNEAQ (reference sequence). With 1 base clipped from V and 1 base from J, the junction kept 5 bases outside the gene matches. CDR3 protein: CASSLVSGQGSYEQYF. The CDR3 nucleotides read TGTGCCAGCAGCTTAGTCTCGGGACAGGGATCCTACGAGCAGTACTTC. The full variable domain, its missing parts supplied by reference TRBV7-9 and TRBJ2-7, is DTGVSQNPRHKITKRGQNVTFRCDPISEHNRLYWYRQTLGQGPEFLTYFQNEAQLEKSRLLSDRFSAERPKGSFSTLEIQRTEQGDSAMYLCASSLVSGQGSYEQYFGPGTRLTVT.

The rearrangement joins TRBV5-1 to TRBJ2-1, with 7 bases aligning to TRBD2. After removal of 7 bases from V and 3 bases from J, the junction contained 7 bases not matched to a gene. The CDR3 length is 14 residues. The germline CDR1 and CDR2 sequences are SGHRS and YFSETQ. The CDR3 here is CASHGGGLYNEQFF. CDR3 nucleotides: TGCGCCAGCCACGGCGGGGGACTCTACAATGAGCAGTTCTTC.

The CDR3 nucleotides read TGTGCCAGTAGTATAGTCACGGGTGGCATAGATACGCAGTATTTT. Translating it yields CASSIVTGGIDTQYF. The chain couples TRBV19 to TRBJ2-3; no firm D call. The CDR3 consists of 15 residues. The germline V gene encodes CDR1 LNHDA and CDR2 SQIVND (reference sequence). V lost 1 base, J lost 5 bases, and 13 bases lay in between.

V and J are TRBV7-8 and TRBJ2-7; the match to TRBD2 covers 8 bases. The length of the CDR3 is 15 residues. The V gene end was trimmed by 5 bases and the J gene end by 4 bases; junction bases not matched to a gene: 10. Looked up from germline, CDR1 is SGHVS and CDR2 is FQNEAQ. CDR3 in DNA: TGTGCCAGCAGCCCCGGTCCGGGAGGGGGGTACGAGCAGTACTTC. This sequence encodes CASSPGPGGGYEQYF.

This clone was detected once. The V gene is TRBV9, the J gene TRBJ2-1; 7 bases are shared with TRBD2. Germline V gene data show CDR1 as SGDLS and CDR2 as YYNGEE. J gave up 2 bases and V 4 bases, and 9 bases lay outside the gene matches. The CDR3 is 16 residues long. The CDR3 loop reads CASSPTAGLTYNEQFF. CDR3 DNA: TGTGCCAGCAGCCCGACGGCGGGACTAACCTACAATGAGCAGTTCTTC.

This clone was seen a few times. This chain joins TRBV7-9 and TRBJ1-3; D not certain. Germline CDR1 is SEHNR and CDR2 is FQNEAQ (reference sequence). Deletions cut 10 bases from V and 4 bases from J, with 8 bases between. This CDR3 spans 11 amino acids. This CDR3 reads CATERGNTIYF. DNA for the CDR3: TGTGCCACAGAACGAGGAAACACCATATATTTT.

The J gene is TRBJ2-5, the V gene TRBV30, with TRBD2 as a possible D gene (6 bases). Germline V lookup: CDR1 GTSNPN, CDR2 SVGIG (reference sequence). There are 13 residues in the CDR3. Trimming took off 0 bases at V and 5 bases at J, with 10 bases between the two ends. The CDR3 DNA sequence: TGTGCCTGGAGTGTATCTAGCGCCGAGACCCAGTACTTC. This translates into CAWSVSSAETQYF.

This clone was detected only a few times. This chain joins TRBV6-4 and TRBJ1-2; TRBD1 matches at 10 bases. J lost 6 bases, V lost 6 bases, and 4 bases had no gene match. The germline CDR1 and CDR2 sequences are MRHNA and SNTAGT. The CDR3 covers 13 residues. The CDR3 is CASRGQGGNGYTF. The DNA of the CDR3 is TGTGCCAGCAGAGGACAGGGGGGGAATGGCTACACCTTC.

V is TRBV28 and J is TRBJ2-4; 8 bases fit TRBD1. The CDR3 loop spans 13 amino acids. Germline V lookup: CDR1 MDHEN, CDR2 SYDVKM. Unmatched junction bases numbered 6, after V lost 11 bases and J lost 3 bases. This CDR3 reads CADNRGIKNIQYF. CDR3 sequence (DNA): TGTGCCGACAACAGGGGGATCAAAAACATTCAGTACTTC.

The chain joins TRBV7-3 to TRBJ2-3; D is uncertain. This CDR3 region has 13 residues. V dropped 5 bases and J dropped 2 bases, with 8 bases sitting between them. CDR1 SGHTA and CDR2 FQGTGA come from the germline V gene. Here the CDR3 DNA reads TGTGCCAGCAGCCCCCCTCACACAGATACGCAGTATTTT. It codes for CASSPPHTDTQYF.

This clone was seen more than once but under ten times. The CDR3 region has the DNA TGTGCCAGCTCCCTAACAGTATCTCCCCAAAACATTCAGTACTTC. This codes for CASSLTVSPQNIQYF. V is TRBV18 and J is TRBJ2-4; D uncertain. Germline loops: CDR1 KGHSH, CDR2 LQKENI. The CDR3 length is 15 residues. The germline V and J ends were trimmed by 6 bases and 5 bases, with 17 bases remaining between them.

This clone was seen a handful of times. The chain links TRBV28 to TRBJ1-5; possible D gene TRBD1, 6 bases. Per the germline V gene, CDR1 is MDHEN and CDR2 is SYDVKM. V was clipped by 6 bases and J by 10 bases, with 13 bases between them. The CDR3 is made up of 12 amino acids. The CDR3 nucleotides read TGTGCCAGCAGGATTACAGGGTTTCCCCAGCATTTT. It yields the protein CASRITGFPQHF. The complete variable domain, with remaining parts taken from reference TRBV28 and TRBJ1-5, reads DVKVTQSSRYLVKRTGEKVFLECVQDMDHENMFWYRQDPGLGLRLIYFSYDVKMKEKGDIPEGYSVSREKKERFSLILESASTNQTSMYLCASRITGFPQHFGDGTRLSIL.

The V and J genes are TRBV19 and TRBJ2-3; 11 bases line up with TRBD2. CDR3 length: 16 amino acids. Germline CDR1 and CDR2: LNHDA and SQIVND (reference sequence). The trim removed 1 base at V and 3 bases at J, leaving 3 bases unmatched. The CDR3 region has the DNA TGTGCCAGTAGTATAGTAGCGGGGGGGCTAACAGATACGCAGTATTTT. It codes for CASSIVAGGLTDTQYF.

In its sample, this clone was seen a few times. V is TRBV19 and J is TRBJ1-6; 10 bases fit TRBD1. The germline V gene has CDR1 LNHDA and CDR2 SQIVND (reference sequence). V lost 4 bases, J lost 10 bases, and 7 bases stayed unmatched. The CDR3 has 15 residues. CDR3: CASSTAGTGESPLHF. The CDR3 DNA reads as TGTGCCAGTAGTACCGCCGGGACAGGGGAGTCACCCCTCCACTTT.

The CDR3 here is CASTTYGGTEAFF. As DNA, the CDR3 is TGTGCCAGCACTACCTATGGCGGGACTGAAGCTTTCTTT. This sequence joins TRBV6-5 and TRBJ1-1; D not certain. V dropped 7 bases and J dropped 5 bases, with 14 bases sitting between them. Germline values: CDR1 MNHEY, CDR2 SVGAGI. There are 13 residues in the CDR3.

The rearrangement links TRBV4-1 to TRBJ1-6; D gene uncertain. CDR3 length: 16 amino acids. CDR1 is MGHRA, CDR2 YSYEKL, per germline. Trimming took off 0 bases at V and 0 bases at J, with 6 bases between the two ends. The CDR3 is CASSQDGSSYNSPLHF. The CDR3 nucleotides read TGCGCCAGCAGCCAAGATGGGAGCTCCTATAATTCACCCCTCCACTTT.

CDR3 bases: TGTGCCAGCAGTCCCTCGAGGGACTCAAAAGAGACCCAGTACTTC. This encodes CASSPSRDSKETQYF. The chain employs TRBV6-5 and TRBJ2-5, with D possibly being TRBD2 (6 bases). V shed 5 bases and J shed 3 bases, with 16 bases lying between them. CDR3 length: 15 amino acids. Germline CDR1 is MNHEY and CDR2 is SVGAGI.

This chain uses TRBV30 with TRBJ1-5; no definite D call. V gave up 0 bases and J gave up 2 bases, with 5 bases separating them. CDR3 length: 13 residues. Germline V CDR1 and CDR2: GTSNPN, SVGIG (reference sequence). As DNA, the CDR3 is TGTGCCTGGAGTGTAGAAGGCAATCAGCCCCAGCATTTT. Its translation is CAWSVEGNQPQHF.